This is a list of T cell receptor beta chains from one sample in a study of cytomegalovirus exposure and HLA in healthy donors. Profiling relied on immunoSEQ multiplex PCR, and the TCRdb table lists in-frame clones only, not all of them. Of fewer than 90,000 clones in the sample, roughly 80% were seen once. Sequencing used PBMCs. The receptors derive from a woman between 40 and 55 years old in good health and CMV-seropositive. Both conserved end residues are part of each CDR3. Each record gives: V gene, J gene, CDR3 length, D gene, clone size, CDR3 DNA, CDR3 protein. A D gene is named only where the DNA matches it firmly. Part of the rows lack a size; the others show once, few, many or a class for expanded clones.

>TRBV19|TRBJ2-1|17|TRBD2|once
TGTGCCAGTAGTATGGGGGGGAGGAGCCCCTTTGGGAATGAGCAGTTCTTC
CASSMGGRSPFGNEQFF
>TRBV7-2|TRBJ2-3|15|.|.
TGTGCCAGCAGCTTCTCGGGACACAACACAGATACGCAGTATTTT
CASSFSGHNTDTQYF
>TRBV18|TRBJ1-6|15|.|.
TGTGCCAGCTCAGCTTCAGGGGATCCAAATTCACCCCTCCACTTT
CASSASGDPNSPLHF
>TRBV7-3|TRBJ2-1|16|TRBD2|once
TGTGCCAGCAGCTTACAAGCGGGAGCCGGCTACAATGAGCAGTTCTTC
CASSLQAGAGYNEQFF
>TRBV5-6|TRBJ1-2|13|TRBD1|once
TGTGCCAGCAGCCGACCTCGGGACAGGGGGTACACCTTC
CASSRPRDRGYTF
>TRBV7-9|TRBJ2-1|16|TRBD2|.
TGTGCCAGCAGCTTAGAAGGTAGCGGGAAGCCGTTTGAGCAGTTCTTC
CASSLEGSGKPFEQFF
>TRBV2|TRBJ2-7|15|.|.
TGTGCCAGCAGTGAAGGACTCCTCCTTACCTACGAGCAGTACTTC
CASSEGLLLTYEQYF
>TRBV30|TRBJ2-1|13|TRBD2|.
TGTGCCTGGAGTGTAAGGCGGGAGGGATTGCAGTTCTTC
CAWSVRREGLQFF
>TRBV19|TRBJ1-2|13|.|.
TGTGCCACAAAGTCATCCGGGAGGGATGGCTACACCTTC
CATKSSGRDGYTF
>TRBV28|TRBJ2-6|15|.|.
TGTGCCAGCAGTAGGTTGGGAGCCGGGGCCAACGTCCTGACTTTC
CASSRLGAGANVLTF
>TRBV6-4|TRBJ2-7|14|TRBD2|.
TGTGCCAGCAGTGTCCTAGCGGGGCCCTACGAGCAGTACTTC
CASSVLAGPYEQYF
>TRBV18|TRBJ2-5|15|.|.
TGTGCCAGCTCACTTAATAAGGCGGGCAAAGAGACCCAGTACTTC
CASSLNKAGKETQYF
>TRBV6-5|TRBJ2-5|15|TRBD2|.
TGTGCCAGCAGCCCTTACGGACTAGCGGAAGAGACCCAGTACTTC
CASSPYGLAEETQYF
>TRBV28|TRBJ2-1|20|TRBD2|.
TGTGCCAGCAGGGGACGGACCGGGACTAGCGATCGTAGCTCCTACAATGAGCAGTTCTTC
CASRGRTGTSDRSSYNEQFF
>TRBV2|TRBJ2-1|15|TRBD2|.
TGTGCCAGCAACCCGACTAGCGGGACAGGGAGTGAGCAGTTCTTC
CASNPTSGTGSEQFF
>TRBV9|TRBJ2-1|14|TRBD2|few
TGTGCCAGCAGCGCCAGCGGGAGGTTGGATGAGCAGTTCTTC
CASSASGRLDEQFF
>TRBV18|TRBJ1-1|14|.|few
TGTGCCAGCTCACCAAAGTCGGGGAACACTGAAGCTTTCTTT
CASSPKSGNTEAFF
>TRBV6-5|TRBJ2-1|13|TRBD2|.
TGTGCCAGCAGGACTAGCGTACCGAATGAGCAGTTCTTC
CASRTSVPNEQFF
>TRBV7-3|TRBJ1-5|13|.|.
TGTGCCAGCAGCCGGATAGCAGGGCAGCCCCAGCATTTT
CASSRIAGQPQHF
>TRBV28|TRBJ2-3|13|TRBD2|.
TGTGCCAGCTGGCGGGGGAGCACAGATACGCAGTATTTT
CASWRGSTDTQYF
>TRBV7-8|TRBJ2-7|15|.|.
TGTGCCAGCAGCTTCCACGGGACACCTCCCTACGAGCAGTACTTC
CASSFHGTPPYEQYF
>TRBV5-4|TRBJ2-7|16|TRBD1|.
TGTGCCAGCAGCTTGGGTCCGACAGGGGGCCCTTACGAGCAGTACTTC
CASSLGPTGGPYEQYF
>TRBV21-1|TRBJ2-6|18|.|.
TGTGCCAGCAGCAAAGGGACAGGGGTTTTTTTTGGGGCCAACGTCCTGACTTTC
CASSKGTGVFFGANVLTF
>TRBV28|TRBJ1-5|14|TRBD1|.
TGTGCCAGCAGGCAGACAGGGCGTCATCAGCCCCAGCATTTT
CASRQTGRHQPQHF
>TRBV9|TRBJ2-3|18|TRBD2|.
TGTGCCAGCAGCCCGACCGGGAGACTAGCGGGAGGGGCAGATACGCAGTATTTT
CASSPTGRLAGGADTQYF
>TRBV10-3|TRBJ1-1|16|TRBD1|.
TGTGCCATCAGTGCACAGGGGGCGCGTGGAAGCACTGAAGCTTTCTTT
CAISAQGARGSTEAFF
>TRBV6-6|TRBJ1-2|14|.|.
TGTGCCAGCAGTTACTCCCTAGACAACTATGGCTACACCTTC
CASSYSLDNYGYTF
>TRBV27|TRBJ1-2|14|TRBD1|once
TGTGCCAGTAAAAGGGACAGAACTAACTATGGCTACACCTTC
CASKRDRTNYGYTF
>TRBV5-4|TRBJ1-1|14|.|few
TGTGCCAGCAGCCAAAAATCCATGAACACTGAAGCTTTCTTT
CASSQKSMNTEAFF
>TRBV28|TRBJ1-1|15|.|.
TGTGCCAGCAGTTTATGGAGTACAGGGAACACTGAAGCTTTCTTT
CASSLWSTGNTEAFF
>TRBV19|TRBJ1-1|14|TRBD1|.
TGTGCCAGTAGGGCAGACAGGGGGTTAACTGAAGCTTTCTTT
CASRADRGLTEAFF
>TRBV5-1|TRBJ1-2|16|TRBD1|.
TGCGCCAGCAGCTATGGGACAGGCGCTGCTAACTATGGCTACACCTTC
CASSYGTGAANYGYTF
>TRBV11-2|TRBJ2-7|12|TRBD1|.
TGTGCCAGCAGCCTTGACAGGGTCGAGCAGTACTTC
CASSLDRVEQYF
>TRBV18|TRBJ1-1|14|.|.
TGTGCCAGCTCACCACTTACGGGGTCTGCGCACGCTTTCTTT
CASSPLTGSAHAFF
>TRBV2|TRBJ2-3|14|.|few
TGTGCCAGCAGTGACCGGGAGATGACTCATACGCAGTATTTT
CASSDREMTHTQYF